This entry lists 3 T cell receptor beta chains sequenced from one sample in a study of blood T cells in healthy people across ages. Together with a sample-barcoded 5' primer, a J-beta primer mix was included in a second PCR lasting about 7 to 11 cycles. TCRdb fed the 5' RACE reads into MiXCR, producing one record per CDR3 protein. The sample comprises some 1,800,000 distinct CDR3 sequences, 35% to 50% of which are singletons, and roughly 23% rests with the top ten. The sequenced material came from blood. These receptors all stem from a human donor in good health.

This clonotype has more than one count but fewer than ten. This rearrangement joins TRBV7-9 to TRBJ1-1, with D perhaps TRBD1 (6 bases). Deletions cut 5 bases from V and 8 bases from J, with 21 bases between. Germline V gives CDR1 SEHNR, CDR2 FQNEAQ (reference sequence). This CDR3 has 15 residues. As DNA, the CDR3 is TGTGCCAGCAGCCCACATCGTCTCAGGGGCGTGGAAGCTTTCTTT. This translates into CASSPHRLRGVEAFF.

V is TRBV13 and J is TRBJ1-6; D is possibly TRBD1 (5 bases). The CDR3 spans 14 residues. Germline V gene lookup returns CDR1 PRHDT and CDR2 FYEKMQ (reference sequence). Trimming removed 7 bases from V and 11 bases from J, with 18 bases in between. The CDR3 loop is CASMLGTEGTPLHF. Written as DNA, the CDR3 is TGTGCCAGCATGCTGGGGACGGAAGGGACACCCCTCCACTTT.

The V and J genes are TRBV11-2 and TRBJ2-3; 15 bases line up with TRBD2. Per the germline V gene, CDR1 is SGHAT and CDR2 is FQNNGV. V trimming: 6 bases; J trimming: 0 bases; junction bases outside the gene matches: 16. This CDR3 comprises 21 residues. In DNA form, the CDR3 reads TGTGCCAGCAGACGTAAGGGACTAGCGGGGGGATTGGTACCTAGCACAGATACGCAGTATTTT. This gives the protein CASRRKGLAGGLVPSTDTQYF.